Listed below are T cell receptor beta chains from one sample, sequenced in a study of monozygotic twins with inflammatory bowel disease. TCRdb reanalyzed the 5' RACE reads and collapses them to one entry per CDR3 protein, without DNA. The listing records approximately 330,000 distinct CDR3 sequences. The sequencing input was blood. These receptor sequences come from a human donor with ulcerative colitis or Crohn's disease, or a healthy co-twin of an affected twin (not recorded which). Both conserved end residues are part of each CDR3.

j_call,v_call,cdr3_aa
TRBJ2-4,TRBV19,CASSKNQIAKNIQYF
TRBJ2-3,TRBV20-1,CSAVATDTQYF
TRBJ2-7,TRBV27,CASSWMGSYEQYF
TRBJ2-7,TRBV3-1,CASSQGIYEQYF
TRBJ2-1,TRBV5-1,CASSLIQGRDNEQFF
TRBJ1-1,TRBV20-1,CSATGGTEAFF
TRBJ2-1,TRBV14,CASSRASIVVSEQFF
TRBJ1-2,TRBV12-3/TRBV12-4,CASSLSEVRPGYGYTF
TRBJ2-2,TRBV9,CASSVPRPLGGRAAGELFF
TRBJ2-6,TRBV5-1,CASRLDGANVLTF
TRBJ1-2,TRBV9,CASSVAYGYGYTF
TRBJ2-2,TRBV20-1,CSAAGTGGTGELFF
TRBJ2-1,TRBV20-1,CSARARSGGSYRYNEQFF
TRBJ1-2,TRBV10-1,CASSEVVGRSDYGYTF
TRBJ1-1,TRBV20-1,CSASGGPNTEAFF